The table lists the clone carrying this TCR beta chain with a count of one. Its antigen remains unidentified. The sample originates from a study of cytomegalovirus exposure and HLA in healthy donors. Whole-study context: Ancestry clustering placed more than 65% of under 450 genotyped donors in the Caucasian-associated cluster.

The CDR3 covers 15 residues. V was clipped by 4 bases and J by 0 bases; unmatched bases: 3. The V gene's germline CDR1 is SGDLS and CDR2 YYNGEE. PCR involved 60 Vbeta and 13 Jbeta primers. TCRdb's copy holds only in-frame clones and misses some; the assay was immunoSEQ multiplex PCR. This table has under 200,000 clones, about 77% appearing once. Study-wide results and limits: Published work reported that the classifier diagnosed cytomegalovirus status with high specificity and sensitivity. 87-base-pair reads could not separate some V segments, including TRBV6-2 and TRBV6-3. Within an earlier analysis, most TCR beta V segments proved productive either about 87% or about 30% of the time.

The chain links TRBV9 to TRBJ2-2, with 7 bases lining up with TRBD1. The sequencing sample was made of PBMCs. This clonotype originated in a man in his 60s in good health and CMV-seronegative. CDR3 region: CASSPQGANTGELFF. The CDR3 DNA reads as TGTGCCAGCAGCCCCCAGGGGGCGAACACCGGGGAGCTGTTTTTT.